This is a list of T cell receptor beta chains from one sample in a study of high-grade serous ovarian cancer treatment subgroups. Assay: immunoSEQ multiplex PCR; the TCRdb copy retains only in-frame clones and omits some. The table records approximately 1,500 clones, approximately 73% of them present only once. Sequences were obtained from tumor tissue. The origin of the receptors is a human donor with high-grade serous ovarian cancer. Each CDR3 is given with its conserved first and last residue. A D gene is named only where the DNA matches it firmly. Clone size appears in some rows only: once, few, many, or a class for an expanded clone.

cdr3_aa: CASSLRGTPNEKLFF
cdr3_nt: TGTGCCAGCAGCCTCAGGGGGACCCCAAATGAAAAACTGTTTTTT
v_call: TRBV7-3
clone_size: NA
d_call: TRBD1
j_call: TRBJ1-4

cdr3_aa: CASSAGADTQYF
cdr3_nt: TGTGCCAGCAGCGCGGGTGCGGATACGCAGTATTTT
v_call: TRBV9
clone_size: few
d_call: NA
j_call: TRBJ2-3

cdr3_aa: CASSQAGVGSYEQYF
cdr3_nt: TGTGCCAGCAGCCAGGCGGGGGTCGGGTCCTACGAGCAGTACTTC
v_call: TRBV7-6
clone_size: NA
d_call: TRBD2
j_call: TRBJ2-7

cdr3_aa: CASSPGLGREQYF
cdr3_nt: TGTGCCAGCAGCCCGGGACTTGGGCGTGAGCAGTACTTC
v_call: TRBV7-2
clone_size: NA
d_call: NA
j_call: TRBJ2-7

cdr3_aa: CASSQGTDYGYTF
cdr3_nt: TGTGCCAGCAGCCAAGGGACAGACTATGGCTACACCTTC
v_call: TRBV4-2
clone_size: NA
d_call: NA
j_call: TRBJ1-2

cdr3_aa: CASSPPSGQHGYTF
cdr3_nt: TGTGCCAGCTCACCTCCGTCGGGACAGCACGGCTACACCTTC
v_call: TRBV18
clone_size: few
d_call: TRBD1
j_call: TRBJ1-2

cdr3_aa: CASSLRDGTPAFF
cdr3_nt: TGTGCCAGCAGCCTTCGTGATGGGACCCCGGCTTTCTTT
v_call: TRBV9
clone_size: NA
d_call: NA
j_call: TRBJ1-1

cdr3_aa: CASSSGTSGFDSYNEQFF
cdr3_nt: TGTGCCAGCAGCTCTGGGACTAGCGGCTTCGACTCCTACAATGAGCAGTTCTTC
v_call: TRBV13
clone_size: NA
d_call: TRBD2
j_call: TRBJ2-1

cdr3_aa: CASSQVAGITDTQYF
cdr3_nt: TGTGCCAGCAGCCAGGTAGCGGGGATCACAGATACGCAGTATTTT
v_call: TRBV4-2
clone_size: few
d_call: TRBD2
j_call: TRBJ2-3

cdr3_aa: CASTWRGSTDTQYF
cdr3_nt: TGTGCCAGCACCTGGCGTGGAAGCACAGATACGCAGTATTTT
v_call: TRBV7-2
clone_size: NA
d_call: NA
j_call: TRBJ2-3

cdr3_aa: CASTVDRGYLGNQPQHF
cdr3_nt: TGTGCCAGCACCGTGGACAGGGGGTATCTTGGCAATCAGCCCCAGCATTTT
v_call: TRBV21-1
clone_size: few
d_call: NA
j_call: TRBJ1-5

cdr3_aa: CASSQPTGTGFGQPQHF
cdr3_nt: TGTGCCAGCAGCCAACCAACCGGGACAGGATTCGGACAGCCCCAGCATTTT
v_call: TRBV4-2
clone_size: few
d_call: TRBD1
j_call: TRBJ1-5

cdr3_aa: CATTTAYEQYF
cdr3_nt: TGTGCCACCACGACTGCATACGAGCAGTACTTC
v_call: TRBV28
clone_size: NA
d_call: NA
j_call: TRBJ2-7

cdr3_aa: CASSYNAAKGNSPLHF
cdr3_nt: TGTGCCAGCAGTTATAATGCGGCTAAGGGCAATTCACCCCTCCACTTT
v_call: TRBV6-5
clone_size: NA
d_call: NA
j_call: TRBJ1-6

cdr3_aa: CASSVGRGYNEQFF
cdr3_nt: TGTGCCAGCAGCGTAGGCCGGGGCTACAATGAGCAGTTCTTC
v_call: TRBV9
clone_size: few
d_call: NA
j_call: TRBJ2-1

cdr3_aa: CATKRDRNNQPQHF
cdr3_nt: TGTGCCACCAAGAGGGACAGGAACAATCAGCCCCAGCATTTT
v_call: TRBV10-3
clone_size: NA
d_call: TRBD1
j_call: TRBJ1-5

cdr3_aa: CASSLGREYEQYF
cdr3_nt: TGTGCCAGCAGCTTAGGAAGGGAATACGAGCAGTACTTC
v_call: TRBV7-3
clone_size: few
d_call: NA
j_call: TRBJ2-7

cdr3_aa: CASSSPTGGTEAFF
cdr3_nt: TGTGCCAGCAGCTCCCCCACAGGGGGCACTGAAGCTTTCTTT
v_call: TRBV5-4
clone_size: NA
d_call: TRBD1
j_call: TRBJ1-1

cdr3_aa: CASSIGQGAPPRGF
cdr3_nt: TGTGCCAGTAGTATCGGACAGGGGGCACCACCTCGAGGCTTC
v_call: TRBV19
clone_size: NA
d_call: TRBD1
j_call: TRBJ1-2

cdr3_aa: CASSEVGGGTDTQYF
cdr3_nt: TGTGCCAGCAGTGAGGTCGGCGGGGGCACAGATACGCAGTATTTT
v_call: TRBV25-1
clone_size: NA
d_call: NA
j_call: TRBJ2-3

cdr3_aa: CASGRGAYEQYF
cdr3_nt: TGTGCCAGCGGACGGGGGGCCTACGAGCAGTACTTC
v_call: TRBV11-2
clone_size: NA
d_call: TRBD2
j_call: TRBJ2-7

cdr3_aa: CASSLRLAGRTSGANVLTF
cdr3_nt: TGTGCCAGCAGCTTAAGACTAGCGGGACGGACCTCTGGGGCCAACGTCCTGACTTTC
v_call: TRBV7-2
clone_size: NA
d_call: TRBD2
j_call: TRBJ2-6

cdr3_aa: CASSLLSGTRYEQYF
cdr3_nt: TGTGCCAGCAGCCTACTCAGCGGGACGCGTTACGAGCAGTACTTC
v_call: TRBV7-2
clone_size: NA
d_call: TRBD2
j_call: TRBJ2-7

cdr3_aa: CASSSWGTGSYEQYF
cdr3_nt: TGTGCCAGCAGCTCCTGGGGGACGGGGAGCTACGAGCAGTACTTC
v_call: TRBV7-9
clone_size: NA
d_call: NA
j_call: TRBJ2-7

cdr3_aa: CASSHPLAGGGGVYNEQFF
cdr3_nt: TGTGCCAGCAGCCACCCACTAGCGGGAGGAGGAGGGGTTTACAATGAGCAGTTCTTC
v_call: TRBV4-2
clone_size: NA
d_call: TRBD2
j_call: TRBJ2-1

cdr3_aa: CASSIGTGYNEQFF
cdr3_nt: TGTGCCAGTAGTATAGGGACCGGATACAATGAGCAGTTCTTC
v_call: TRBV19
clone_size: NA
d_call: NA
j_call: TRBJ2-1

cdr3_aa: CASSPRGGDRLNEQFF
cdr3_nt: TGTGCCAGCAGCCCACGAGGGGGGGACAGGCTCAATGAGCAGTTCTTC
v_call: TRBV11-3
clone_size: NA
d_call: NA
j_call: TRBJ2-1

cdr3_aa: CASSYIASYEQYF
cdr3_nt: TGTGCCAGCAGTTATATAGCTTCCTACGAGCAGTACTTC
v_call: TRBV6-6
clone_size: few
d_call: NA
j_call: TRBJ2-7

cdr3_aa: CASSLFQIGGNTIYF
cdr3_nt: TGTGCCAGCAGCTTATTCCAGATCGGGGGAAACACCATATATTTT
v_call: TRBV7-9
clone_size: NA
d_call: NA
j_call: TRBJ1-3

cdr3_aa: CASSAESGEKLFF
cdr3_nt: TGTGCCAGCAGCGCTGAGTCTGGAGAAAAACTGTTTTTT
v_call: TRBV7-2
clone_size: NA
d_call: NA
j_call: TRBJ1-4

cdr3_aa: CASSPGTTPREYF
cdr3_nt: TGTGCCAGCAGCCCAGGGACAACCCCGAGGGAGTACTTC
v_call: TRBV7-2
clone_size: NA
d_call: NA
j_call: TRBJ2-7

cdr3_aa: CASRGSGPQATSTDTQYF
cdr3_nt: TGTGCCAGCAGGGGATCAGGACCGCAGGCAACTAGCACAGATACGCAGTATTTT
v_call: TRBV21-1
clone_size: few
d_call: NA
j_call: TRBJ2-3

cdr3_aa: CASSLGAGPYEQYF
cdr3_nt: TGTGCCAGCAGCTTAGGGGCAGGGCCCTACGAGCAGTACTTC
v_call: TRBV7-2
clone_size: few
d_call: NA
j_call: TRBJ2-7

cdr3_aa: CASRGTGSINEQFF
cdr3_nt: TGTGCCAGCCGGGGGACAGGGTCTATTAATGAGCAGTTCTTC
v_call: TRBV6-5
clone_size: NA
d_call: TRBD1
j_call: TRBJ2-1

cdr3_aa: CASITTRDKGEKLFF
cdr3_nt: TGTGCCAGCATCACGACAAGGGATAAGGGTGAAAAACTGTTTTTT
v_call: TRBV2
clone_size: once
d_call: NA
j_call: TRBJ1-4

cdr3_aa: CARGTGPYEQYF
cdr3_nt: TGTGCCAGGGGGACAGGCCCTTACGAGCAGTACTTC
v_call: TRBV2
clone_size: NA
d_call: TRBD1
j_call: TRBJ2-7

cdr3_aa: CASSLDLTGSTEAFF
cdr3_nt: TGTGCCAGCAGCTTAGATCTGACAGGGAGCACTGAAGCTTTCTTT
v_call: TRBV7-9
clone_size: once
d_call: TRBD1
j_call: TRBJ1-1

cdr3_aa: CASSLMRGDTQYF
cdr3_nt: TGTGCCAGCAGCTTAATGCGGGGGGATACGCAGTATTTT
v_call: TRBV7-3
clone_size: NA
d_call: TRBD2
j_call: TRBJ2-3

cdr3_aa: CASSEEGTANYGYTF
cdr3_nt: TGTGCCAGCAGCGAAGAGGGGACAGCTAACTATGGCTACACCTTC
v_call: TRBV14
clone_size: NA
d_call: TRBD1
j_call: TRBJ1-2

cdr3_aa: CASSLLGFSNSRSPFGAFF
cdr3_nt: TGTGCCAGCAGCTTATTGGGGTTCTCCAATTCAAGATCGCCTTTTGGAGCTTTCTTT
v_call: TRBV7-8
clone_size: NA
d_call: NA
j_call: TRBJ1-1

cdr3_aa: CASSLGSRYEQYF
cdr3_nt: TGTGCCAGCAGCCTAGGGTCGCGCTACGAGCAGTACTTC
v_call: TRBV11-3
clone_size: NA
d_call: NA
j_call: TRBJ2-7

cdr3_aa: CASSLGELSGNTIYF
cdr3_nt: TGTGCCAGCAGTCTCGGAGAGCTCTCTGGAAACACCATATATTTT
v_call: TRBV28
clone_size: few
d_call: NA
j_call: TRBJ1-3

cdr3_aa: CASSEDLQRKLFF
cdr3_nt: TGTGCCAGCAGTGAAGATCTCCAGCGGAAACTGTTTTTT
v_call: TRBV6-1
clone_size: once
d_call: NA
j_call: TRBJ1-4

cdr3_aa: CASSLGNNEQFF
cdr3_nt: TGTGCCAGCAGCTTAGGGAACAATGAGCAGTTCTTC
v_call: TRBV7-1
clone_size: few
d_call: NA
j_call: TRBJ2-1

cdr3_aa: CATAHSREKLFF
cdr3_nt: TGTGCCACCGCCCATAGTAGGGAAAAACTGTTTTTT
v_call: TRBV2
clone_size: few
d_call: NA
j_call: TRBJ1-4

cdr3_aa: CASSLGDRVSPLHF
cdr3_nt: TGTGCCAGCAGCTTAGGTGACAGGGTTTCACCCCTCCACTTT
v_call: TRBV7-9
clone_size: NA
d_call: TRBD1
j_call: TRBJ1-6

cdr3_aa: CASMGRTSGYNEQFF
cdr3_nt: TGTGCCAGTATGGGGAGGACTAGCGGTTACAATGAGCAGTTCTTC
v_call: TRBV19
clone_size: NA
d_call: TRBD2
j_call: TRBJ2-1

cdr3_aa: CASSYGAGGYGYTF
cdr3_nt: TGTGCCAGCAGTTACGGGGCAGGGGGCTATGGCTACACCTTC
v_call: TRBV6-9
clone_size: NA
d_call: TRBD1
j_call: TRBJ1-2

cdr3_aa: CASSLTWRDLRGQYF
cdr3_nt: TGTGCCAGCAGCTTAACTTGGCGGGACCTGCGGGGGCAGTACTTC
v_call: TRBV7-3
clone_size: NA
d_call: NA
j_call: TRBJ2-7

cdr3_aa: CASSLAGQGAYEQFF
cdr3_nt: TGTGCCAGCAGCTTAGCAGGACAGGGGGCGTATGAGCAGTTCTTC
v_call: TRBV7-8
clone_size: NA
d_call: TRBD1
j_call: TRBJ2-1

cdr3_aa: CASSVSQGAYEQYF
cdr3_nt: TGTGCCAGCAGCGTTAGCCAGGGGGCCTACGAGCAGTACTTC
v_call: TRBV9
clone_size: NA
d_call: TRBD1
j_call: TRBJ2-7

cdr3_aa: CASSIYSSNQPQHF
cdr3_nt: TGTGCCAGCAGCATATACAGTAGCAATCAGCCCCAGCATTTT
v_call: TRBV5-6
clone_size: NA
d_call: NA
j_call: TRBJ1-5

cdr3_aa: CALATAYNEQFF
cdr3_nt: TGTGCCTTAGCGACGGCCTACAATGAGCAGTTCTTC
v_call: TRBV30
clone_size: NA
d_call: NA
j_call: TRBJ2-1

cdr3_aa: CASSVTGSLYEQYF
cdr3_nt: TGTGCCAGCAGTGTAACAGGATCCTTATACGAGCAGTACTTC
v_call: TRBV11-1
clone_size: large
d_call: NA
j_call: TRBJ2-7

cdr3_aa: CASSFRTPGAYEQYF
cdr3_nt: TGTGCCAGCAGTTTTAGGACCCCTGGGGCGTACGAGCAGTACTTC
v_call: TRBV28
clone_size: NA
d_call: NA
j_call: TRBJ2-7

cdr3_aa: CASSIVAPLRQGANTEAFF
cdr3_nt: TGTGCCAGTAGTATAGTGGCCCCCTTAAGACAGGGAGCGAACACTGAAGCTTTCTTT
v_call: TRBV19
clone_size: NA
d_call: TRBD1
j_call: TRBJ1-1

cdr3_aa: CASSLELALYEQYF
cdr3_nt: TGCGCCAGCAGCTTGGAACTAGCCCTCTACGAGCAGTACTTC
v_call: TRBV5-1
clone_size: NA
d_call: NA
j_call: TRBJ2-7

cdr3_aa: CASSLGQLVINEQFF
cdr3_nt: TGTGCCAGCAGCTTAGGTCAACTAGTCATCAATGAGCAGTTCTTC
v_call: TRBV7-2
clone_size: NA
d_call: NA
j_call: TRBJ2-1

cdr3_aa: CASSRRMTGSGNTIYF
cdr3_nt: TGCGCCAGCAGCCGCCGAATGACAGGCTCTGGAAACACCATATATTTT
v_call: TRBV4-3
clone_size: NA
d_call: NA
j_call: TRBJ1-3